This TCR beta chain stems from a study of blood T cell dynamics during melanoma immunotherapy. Repertoires were generated with immunoSEQ multiplex PCR, while TCRdb's copy carries only in-frame clones and drops some. The sample includes more than 4,000 clones, over 75% of them seen just once. The time point was: week 3, after first cycle of checkpoint inhibitor. Response was assessed by RECIST 1.1 at 12 weeks, except a couple of rapid progressors. Only one count was recorded for this clone. V lost 4 bases, J lost 4 bases, and 16 bases lay in between. The CDR3 is 15 residues long. CDR1 KGHSH and CDR2 LQKENI come from the germline V gene.

Sequencing used blood, obtained from a patient treated with checkpoint blockade. The rearrangement joins TRBV18 to TRBJ1-1; D may be TRBD1 (5 bases). The TCR originated in a human donor with melanoma. The CDR3 loop reads CASSRVQGTGTEAFF. Written as DNA, the CDR3 is TGTGCCAGCTCACGAGTCCAAGGGACGGGCACTGAAGCTTTCTTT.